This TCR beta chain comes out of a study of T cell responses to AZD1222 COVID-19 vaccine (dated by TCRdb to 2020 to 2023). The study in broad terms: A total of around 240 trial participants underwent TCR sequencing, of whom around 210 had received two doses of AZD1222 and some 25 had received two doses of the MenACWY control vaccine. Enrollment into the trials was organized by age into subgroups of 18-55, 56-69 and 70-plus years, and those subgroups contained roughly 140, 27 and 60 TCR-sequenced participants, respectively. Overall study results and their limits: The 56-69-year group was small, and its depth increase did not reach significance, likely because of low power. Nearly half of unique spike-specific TCRs reportedly recognized epitopes outside regions mutated in the B.1.351 and B.1.1.7 variants. The whole spike protein was spanned by vaccine-associated CD4 TCRs, and dominant responses were seen in regions 160-218 and 743-854. After two AZD1222 doses, both the breadth and the depth of spike-specific TCRs were significantly higher than at day 0 and than in MenACWY recipients. Most participants were white British and females outnumbered males, and the authors suggested that clonal diversity may have been underestimated. Because no day 14 peak-response samples were available, repertoires were characterized only after the peak T cell response. Conclusions about previously exposed vaccinees are limited, since just a handful of AZD1222 recipients were seropositive for SARS-CoV-2 at baseline.

The CDR3 regions of human TCRbeta chains were analyzed by immunosequencing. Under the source paper's analysis protocol: TCRs in the repertoires were matched against a reference library of SARS-CoV-2-specific TCRs that had been generated with the MIRA antigen-specificity platform. Breadth was defined as the fraction of unique TCRs that were SARS-CoV-2-associated, and depth was defined as the fraction of total T cells that were SARS-CoV-2-associated. Each spike-specific TCR was assigned to its reactive spike region and to a CD4 or CD8 class using the MIRA data. Log10-transformed breadth and depth values were compared by one-way ANOVA with Sidak's multiple comparisons tests. TCRdb took this table from immuneACCESS and kept in-frame rearrangements with V and J called. Such tables lack part of the clones; where checked against another copy, unresolved V genes explain under half of the gap, and the rest is unexplained. V and J calls and clone size are as listed in that table; D and trimming were resolved from the DNA. This sample holds some 100,000 clones; 80% to 95% were observed only once. Less than 4% of the sample rests with the top ten.

The intended sense of this specimen's time point label: about 28 days (+/-7) after the second vaccine dose. AZD1222 recipients with second doses at about 4 weeks or about 12 weeks were pooled, because spike-specific TCR depth and breadth did not differ between schedules. The vaccinee samples were drawn from two UK trials, COV001 and COV002, one of which was a single-blind randomized controlled phase 2/3 trial testing AZD1222 (ChAdOx1 nCoV-19) in healthy adults. Trial participant PBMC samples were collected at day 0 and day 28 after the second dose for TCRbeta chain sequencing. Via the germline V gene (reference sequence), CDR1 is DFQATT and CDR2 SNEGSKA. From the cysteine through the phenylalanine, the CDR3 covers 11 amino acids. Solely the CDR3 DNA is kept, with 33 bases framed from the first base. V is pared back by 4 bases and J by 9 bases, with 10 bases lying between the germline termini. This clone was recorded only once. It has no known antigen specificity. Base qualities were left out, and no much larger clone turns up one base away.

Material: peripheral blood, obtained 28 days after the second AZD1222 dose. This sequence uses TRBV20-1 and TRBJ1-3; tentative D gene TRBD1, with 5 bases matching. The source of this sequence is an adult who received the AZD1222 COVID-19 vaccine. The DNA is as follows: TGCAGTGCTACCCCTCAGGGCACCATATATTTT. It translates to CSATPQGTIYF.